This is a list of T cell receptor beta chains from one sample in a study of blood T cells in healthy people across ages. In TCRdb, the 5' RACE reads were re-called with MiXCR into one record per CDR3 protein. The table includes about 1.8 million distinct CDR3 sequences, around 50% detected once. The specimen was blood. These receptors all stem from a woman in her thirties or forties in good health. The CDR3 runs from the conserved cysteine through the conserved F or W. Fields, in order: J gene, V gene, CDR3 length, clone size, CDR3 protein. Clone sizes are given selectively: once, few, many, or a class where the clone is expanded.

j_gene: TRBJ2-3
v_gene: TRBV9
len: 16
abundance: few
CDR3aa: CASSVGGGSLWDTQYF

j_gene: TRBJ2-7
v_gene: TRBV24-1
len: 14
abundance: once
CDR3aa: CATSSLGQRDEQYF

j_gene: TRBJ2-7
v_gene: TRBV20-1
len: 15
abundance: -
CDR3aa: CSVESSGGPGNEQYF

j_gene: TRBJ2-1
v_gene: TRBV24-1
len: 13
abundance: -
CDR3aa: CATRGGEGNEQFF

j_gene: TRBJ1-2
v_gene: TRBV25-1
len: 13
abundance: once
CDR3aa: CASSDTTNYGYTF

j_gene: TRBJ2-6
v_gene: TRBV20-1
len: 18
abundance: few
CDR3aa: CSARDITEYRGGANVLTF

j_gene: TRBJ2-5
v_gene: TRBV7-9
len: 16
abundance: few
CDR3aa: CASSRGVQGGQETQYF

j_gene: TRBJ2-7
v_gene: TRBV10-3
len: 14
abundance: few
CDR3aa: CATATGTTSYEQYF

j_gene: TRBJ1-2
v_gene: TRBV7-6
len: 16
abundance: -
CDR3aa: CASSLAGTRDNYGYTF

j_gene: TRBJ2-6
v_gene: TRBV20-1
len: 16
abundance: many
CDR3aa: CSASGHWSSGANVLTF

j_gene: TRBJ2-3
v_gene: TRBV12-3/TRBV12-4
len: 15
abundance: -
CDR3aa: CASSLLAAITDTQYF

j_gene: TRBJ2-1
v_gene: TRBV18
len: 15
abundance: -
CDR3aa: CASSPLAGDKNEQFF

j_gene: TRBJ1-2
v_gene: TRBV10-3
len: 13
abundance: -
CDR3aa: CAIADGDSYGYTF

j_gene: TRBJ1-2
v_gene: TRBV12-3/TRBV12-4
len: 16
abundance: few
CDR3aa: CASSLPWTPAGYGYTF

j_gene: TRBJ2-7
v_gene: TRBV5-1
len: 15
abundance: few
CDR3aa: CASSLERTYIYEQYF

j_gene: TRBJ2-3
v_gene: TRBV27
len: 17
abundance: -
CDR3aa: CASRSKGLAPYTDTQYF

j_gene: TRBJ2-5
v_gene: TRBV11-2
len: 15
abundance: -
CDR3aa: CASSLDGRQGETQYF

j_gene: TRBJ1-1
v_gene: TRBV29-1
len: 12
abundance: -
CDR3aa: CSATGAHTEAFF

j_gene: TRBJ2-7
v_gene: TRBV6-2/TRBV6-3
len: 14
abundance: few
CDR3aa: CASSYSFTGGEQYF

j_gene: TRBJ2-1
v_gene: TRBV7-3
len: 15
abundance: few
CDR3aa: CASSHSGDSYNEQFF

j_gene: TRBJ2-1
v_gene: TRBV9
len: 14
abundance: -
CDR3aa: CASSAGQGNNEQFF

j_gene: TRBJ2-1
v_gene: TRBV9
len: 14
abundance: -
CDR3aa: CASSPGGSGYEQFF

j_gene: TRBJ1-2
v_gene: TRBV4-1
len: 14
abundance: once
CDR3aa: CASSHVDRGNGYTF

j_gene: TRBJ2-4
v_gene: TRBV5-1
len: 14
abundance: -
CDR3aa: CASSPQIPKNIQYF

j_gene: TRBJ2-5
v_gene: TRBV28
len: 16
abundance: -
CDR3aa: CASSFPGWGRQETQYF

j_gene: TRBJ2-1
v_gene: TRBV6-2/TRBV6-3
len: 16
abundance: once
CDR3aa: CASSYSETSGYNEQFF

j_gene: TRBJ2-7
v_gene: TRBV20-1
len: 14
abundance: -
CDR3aa: CSARDRDGNYEQYF

j_gene: TRBJ2-5
v_gene: TRBV29-1
len: 11
abundance: -
CDR3aa: CSVLFSETRYF

j_gene: TRBJ2-1
v_gene: TRBV6-5
len: 14
abundance: -
CDR3aa: CASSPPRGFNEQFF

j_gene: TRBJ2-7
v_gene: TRBV6-5
len: 18
abundance: few
CDR3aa: CASSYRAPLGQGAYEQYF

j_gene: TRBJ1-4
v_gene: TRBV6-5
len: 19
abundance: few
CDR3aa: CASSYGASRGLRSNEKLFF

j_gene: TRBJ2-7
v_gene: TRBV20-1
len: 11
abundance: -
CDR3aa: CSATGTYEQYF

j_gene: TRBJ2-4
v_gene: TRBV6-5
len: 13
abundance: -
CDR3aa: CASRSLSKNIQYF

j_gene: TRBJ2-5
v_gene: TRBV7-2
len: 16
abundance: once
CDR3aa: CASCLSAGGRGETQYF

j_gene: TRBJ2-1
v_gene: TRBV5-8
len: 16
abundance: -
CDR3aa: CASSRLAGHPYNEQFF

j_gene: TRBJ2-6
v_gene: TRBV6-5
len: 15
abundance: -
CDR3aa: CASSRGLRGANVLTF

j_gene: -
v_gene: TRBV7-9
len: 12
abundance: -
CDR3aa: CASRAGKETQYF

j_gene: TRBJ2-1
v_gene: TRBV10-3
len: 16
abundance: -
CDR3aa: CAISEPGQGSYNEQFF

j_gene: TRBJ1-2
v_gene: TRBV10-3
len: 13
abundance: -
CDR3aa: CAISDSYSYGYTF

j_gene: -
v_gene: TRBV20-1
len: 16
abundance: -
CDR3aa: CSARDPWDPIIETQYF

j_gene: TRBJ2-5
v_gene: TRBV5-1
len: 13
abundance: -
CDR3aa: CASSIGPTETQYF

j_gene: TRBJ2-1
v_gene: TRBV29-1
len: 11
abundance: -
CDR3aa: CSGEPHNEQFF

j_gene: TRBJ1-2
v_gene: TRBV6-2/TRBV6-3
len: 14
abundance: -
CDR3aa: CASTEPGFSYGYTF

j_gene: TRBJ1-2
v_gene: TRBV20-1
len: 14
abundance: -
CDR3aa: CSADKGQGNYGYTF

j_gene: TRBJ2-7
v_gene: TRBV28
len: 14
abundance: -
CDR3aa: CASSFEQDSYERYF